This T cell receptor beta chain was found in a study of T cell responses to AZD1222 COVID-19 vaccine (dated by TCRdb to about 2021). In terms of the full investigation: TCR sequencing was performed for roughly 250 trial participants, of whom about 210 were given two doses of AZD1222 and approximately 26 were given two doses of MenACWY control vaccine. Trial participants were enrolled by age into subgroups of 18-55, 56-69 and 70-plus years, and around 140, 26 and 57 TCR-sequenced participants, respectively, were included in these subgroups. The full study reports these points: Only six AZD1222 recipients were SARS-CoV-2 seropositive at baseline, limiting conclusions about previously exposed vaccinees. Participants were mostly white British and included more females than males, and it was suggested by the authors that clonal diversity may have been underestimated. The 56-69-year group was small, and its depth increase did not reach significance, likely because of low power. Because no day 14 peak-response samples were available, the repertoires could be characterized only after the peak T cell response. After two AZD1222 doses, both the breadth and the depth of spike-specific TCRs were significantly higher than at day 0 and than in MenACWY recipients. Vaccine-associated CD4 TCRs spanned the whole spike protein, with dominant responses in regions 160-218 and 743-854. Nearly half of unique spike-specific TCRs reportedly recognized epitopes outside regions mutated in the B.1.351 and B.1.1.7 variants.

The CDR3 regions of human TCRbeta chains were subjected to immunosequencing. The study's own analysis went as follows. TCRs in the repertoires were matched against a reference library of SARS-CoV-2-specific TCRs that had been generated with the MIRA antigen-specificity platform. Breadth was defined as the fraction of unique TCRs that were SARS-CoV-2-associated, and depth was defined as the fraction of total T cells that were SARS-CoV-2-associated. Using the MIRA data, each spike-specific TCR was assigned both to the spike region to which the TCR was reactive and to a CD4 or CD8 class. Log10-transformed breadth and depth values were compared by one-way ANOVA with Sidak's multiple comparisons tests. This immuneACCESS table, as held by TCRdb, lists in-frame sequences with V and J called but not all clones. Of the missing ones, under half trace to an unresolved V gene in checked studies; the others have no known cause. V, J and clone size are taken as reported in that table, and D and trimming were inferred from the DNA itself. Within this sample are 120,000 to 150,000 clones, with around 90% of them counted one time only. The ten largest clones take up approximately 1.8% of the sample.

This clone appeared a single time. Its antigen is still unknown. Per-base quality was not reported, and no clone a single base away is much larger than it. Including cysteine and phenylalanine, the CDR3 has 16 amino acids. This entry keeps only the CDR3 DNA: 48 bases, framed from base 1. CDR1 and CDR2, looked up from the germline V gene (reference sequence), are LNHDA and SQIVND. At the junction V is shortened by 3 bases and J by 7 bases; bases outside the gene matches: 8. According to the study, the label for this sample's time point signals: about 28 days (+/-7) after the second vaccine dose. AZD1222 recipients with second doses at about 4 weeks or about 12 weeks were pooled, because spike-specific TCR depth and breadth did not differ between schedules. The vaccinee samples were drawn from two UK trials, COV001 and COV002, one of which was a single-blind randomized controlled phase 2/3 trial testing AZD1222 (ChAdOx1 nCoV-19) in healthy adults. Trial participant PBMC samples were collected at day 0 and day 28 after the second dose for TCRbeta chain sequencing.

This receptor chain uses TRBV19 and TRBJ1-5; a stretch of 11 junction bases matches TRBD1. Sequences were derived from peripheral blood, sampled 28 days after the second AZD1222 dose. The source of this sequence is an adult who received the AZD1222 COVID-19 vaccine. For the CDR3, the sequence is CASSIPGQGARQPQHF. DNA sequence: TGTGCCAGTAGTATCCCCGGACAGGGGGCGCGACAGCCCCAGCATTTT.